Listed below are T cell receptor beta chains from one sample, sequenced in a study of HIV-infected children after antiretroviral therapy interruption. TCRdb reanalysed the 3' RACE reads using MiXCR and keeps one entry per CDR3 protein. In the table there are roughly 7,000 distinct CDR3 sequences, 15% to 20% of which are singletons. Material: CD45RO+ CD8+ T cells from PBMCs, pooled from several time points, obtained from a donor given antiretroviral therapy, either interrupted or continuous. The receptors were gathered from a pool of human donors with HIV. Each CDR3 is given with its conserved first and last residue. Fields, in order: J gene, V gene, CDR3 length, CDR3 protein.

TRBJ1-2 TRBV28 13 CASSFYQGSGYTF
TRBJ1-2 TRBV29-1 12 CSVEVIGGGYTF
TRBJ2-3 TRBV15 14 CATSRDQFTDTQYF
TRBJ1-2 TRBV19 15 CASTTPRAGGVGYTF
TRBJ1-2 TRBV12-3/TRBV12-4 12 CASSFQGWGYTF
TRBJ1-2 TRBV1 15 CTSSQDFVGNYGYTF
TRBJ2-3 TRBV3-1 15 CASSRISGGPDTQYF
TRBJ2-3 TRBV6-4 14 CASSDGGGTDTQYF
TRBJ2-7 TRBV7-9 15 CASSPGTGPTYEQYF
TRBJ2-3 TRBV28 13 CASELANTDTQYF
TRBJ1-2 TRBV28 13 CASTPRGGTGYTF
TRBJ2-1 TRBV24-1 13 CATSEEWRHEQFF
TRBJ2-1 TRBV5-1 14 CASSLGGFDNEQFF
TRBJ2-1 TRBV27 13 CASSLTYRDEQFF
TRBJ2-3 TRBV20-1 15 CSARDPYTSTDTQYF
TRBJ2-2 TRBV23-1 15 CASAGPRADTGELFF
TRBJ1-1 TRBV20-1 12 CSVPTEDTEAFF
TRBJ1-5 TRBV7-2 13 CASSLASNQPQHF
TRBJ1-1 TRBV5-1 13 CASSLWARTEAFF
TRBJ1-1 TRBV29-1 13 CSVVPAGNTEAFF
TRBJ1-1 TRBV7-7 14 CASSFGGRRAEAFF
TRBJ2-7 TRBV7-3 15 CASSSTGGTLDEQYF
TRBJ1-1 TRBV19 16 CASHGQGSSGFTEAFF
TRBJ1-3 TRBV11-2 14 CASSQQGSGNTIYF
TRBJ2-7 TRBV3-1 18 CASSQAGGASQWKYEQYF
TRBJ2-7 TRBV13 9 CASSFPQYF
TRBJ1-5 TRBV5-3 18 CAELPGQGTLDSNQPQHF
TRBJ2-1 TRBV9 17 CASSVDSHAGAGNEQFF